This T cell receptor beta chain was recorded in a study of PD-1 blockade in classical Hodgkin lymphoma. With regard to this clone: As yet, its antigen is unknown.

Trimming took 1 base from V and 0 from J; bases not matched to a gene: 4. Germline V gene sequence: CDR1 ENHRY, CDR2 SYGVKD. CDR3 length equals 17 residues. The protocol was immunoSEQ multiplex PCR, while the TCRdb copy is restricted to in-frame clones and leaves out a portion. The table shows fewer than 90,000 clones, with around 93% occurring only once. Every single patient, without exception, relapsed after autologous stem cell transplantation, and brentuximab vedotin exposure varied. General study findings and limits: Some patients began nivolumab under 1 year after ASCT. These patients were excluded from later analyses.

This sequence joins TRBV10-3 and TRBJ1-3; TRBD1 aligns across 9 bases. Sequenced material: peripheral blood mononuclear cells (PBMCs), taken at baseline. This receptor was obtained from a human donor with classical Hodgkin lymphoma. This CDR3 reads CAISEWTGDSSGNTIYF. CDR3 sequence (DNA): TGTGCCATCAGTGAGTGGACAGGGGACAGCTCTGGAAACACCATATATTTT.